These T cell receptor beta chains were read from a single sample in a study of cytomegalovirus exposure and HLA in healthy donors. TCRdb's table, derived via immunoSEQ multiplex PCR, lists solely in-frame clones and lacks some. Of 150,000 or so clones in the sample, almost 80% were seen once. Sequenced: PBMCs. These receptors were collected from a middle-aged man in good health and CMV-seropositive. Each CDR3 is given without its conserved first and last residue.

CDR3aa	v_gene
ASSLSGQGGGYT	TRBV6-4
ASSGGLQRYNEQF	TRBV2
ASSFYYEQY	TRBV11-2
ASSPLAGGPHEQY	TRBV28
AWNGQGGNEQY	TRBV30
ASSLEPRTANYGYT	TRBV5-1
ASSFEPQFNYGYT	TRBV5-6
ASSPQQGNTQY	TRBV7-3
ASSYSAGGYNEQF	TRBV6-5
ASSERLAGGPKYNEQL	TRBV7-9
ASRGSGANGLT	TRBV19
ASSLWRGSGANVLT	TRBV28
ASSEGDSQETQY	TRBV2
ASSAGTSGRAGVGETQY	TRBV7-3
ASSKGRGLPNTGELF	TRBV19
ASSGQGYAYEQY	TRBV6-5
VSSVGIGLGEAYEQY	TRBV9
SVEFGKRASGANVLT	TRBV29-1
ASSLDSGSSYEQY	TRBV7-6
ASSTGYEQY	TRBV6-1
ASSRDGDWEGNEQF	TRBV5-1
ASSWANEQY	TRBV7-9
ASSLRPGTGSSGANVPT	TRBV5-1
ASSWDRVTGELF	TRBV2
ASSLNRAQETQY	TRBV7-9
ASRVSRYSNQPQH	TRBV28
ASSFDPGGLSNQPQH	TRBV5-5
ASSLAGTSGTDTQY	TRBV5-1
ASSTLGQGNNEQF	TRBV28
ASSIQGSSYNEQF	TRBV7-3
ASSLSGMGGYV	TRBV7-8